These 8 T cell receptor beta chains originate from one sample sequenced in a study of CD8 T cells in ankylosing spondylitis. MiXCR, run by TCRdb on the 5' RACE reads, gives a single entry per CDR3 protein. This table holds more than 300,000 distinct CDR3 sequences, approximately 10% found once. Sequences were obtained from blood, either unsorted or a sorted T cell fraction (not recorded which). The receptors derive from a female donor with ankylosing spondylitis or in good health (not recorded which).

Note on this clonotype: A clone one base away is much larger, so this may be a read error. The chain is built from TRBV9 and TRBJ2-2, with a tentative D call TRBD1 (5 bases). Germline assignment: CDR1 SGDLS and CDR2 YYNGEE. The CDR3 runs 14 residues. The CDR3 reads CPSSVDSKSGELFF. In DNA, the CDR3 is TGTCCCAGCAGCGTTGACAGCAAGTCCGGGGAGCTGTTTTTT.

This clonotype has just a few counts. The rearrangement joins TRBV10-3 to TRBJ2-1, with a tentative D call TRBD2 (7 bases). The CDR3 loop spans 18 amino acids. The V gene lost 0 bases and the J gene lost 6 bases, with 21 bases spanning the gap. Germline assignment: CDR1 ENHRY and CDR2 SYGVKD. CDR3 coding DNA: TGTGCCATCAGTGAGTCGACCCGGGGGGCGGGGGCCACCAATGAGCAGTTCTTC. It yields the protein CAISESTRGAGATNEQFF.

This clonotype was detected a few times. This rearrangement joins TRBV7-9 to TRBJ2-3; 14 bases fit TRBD2. Germline lookup yields CDR1 SEHNR and CDR2 FQNEAQ (reference sequence). Losses at the gene ends were 4 bases for V and 4 bases for J; bases not matched to a gene: 4. This CDR3 is 16 amino acids long. The CDR3 sequence: CASSSGTSGSPDTQYF. The CDR3 bases are TGTGCCAGCAGCTCGGGGACTAGCGGGAGCCCAGATACGCAGTATTTT.

V and J are TRBV5-1 and TRBJ2-7; 8 nucleotides match TRBD2. From germline, CDR1 is SGHRS and CDR2 YFSETQ. This CDR3 spans 14 amino acids. V was clipped by 1 base and J by 5 bases; unmatched bases: 5. CDR3 coding DNA: TGCGCCAGCAGCTTGAGCGGGAGCGGGAACGAGCAGTACTTC. Translated, it gives CASSLSGSGNEQYF.

The J gene is TRBJ2-5, the V gene TRBV20-1; the match to TRBD2 covers 7 bases. Germline assignment: CDR1 DFQATT and CDR2 SNEGSKA (reference sequence). The CDR3 covers 14 residues. The V and J ends lost 6 bases and 4 bases, in that order; junction bases with no gene match: 11. Here the CDR3 reads CSAGGEGVGETQYF. Written as DNA, the CDR3 is TGCAGTGCCGGAGGGGAGGGTGTGGGAGAGACCCAGTACTTC.

J is TRBJ1-3 and V is TRBV18; D call uncertain. This CDR3 comprises 15 residues. Between the trimmed V and J ends, which lost 0 bases and 0 bases, there was a span of 6 bases. Germline V lookup: CDR1 KGHSH, CDR2 LQKENI. Here the CDR3 reads CASSPPMGSGNTIYF. In nucleotides, the CDR3 is TGTGCCAGCTCACCACCCATGGGCTCTGGAAACACCATATATTTT.

This clonotype was counted only a few times. The chain links TRBV7-9 to TRBJ1-2; D gene uncertain. V dropped 4 bases and J dropped 8 bases, with 20 bases sitting between them. Germline V gives CDR1 SEHNR, CDR2 FQNEAQ (reference sequence). This CDR3 region has 15 residues. The CDR3 spells CASSSSGYVQQGYTF. CDR3 nucleotides: TGTGCCAGCAGCTCCTCGGGCTATGTACAACAAGGCTACACCTTC.

This clonotype came up a few times. The V and J genes are TRBV6-2 or TRBV6-3 and TRBJ1-2; D gene unclear. This CDR3 is built from 15 residues. V lost 2 bases and J 1 base, leaving 11 bases between the germline ends. Looked up from germline, CDR1 is MNHEY and CDR2 is SVGEGT. CDR3 amino acids: CASSYGPGFNYGYTF. For the CDR3, the DNA is TGTGCCAGCAGTTACGGGCCAGGTTTTAACTATGGCTACACCTTC.